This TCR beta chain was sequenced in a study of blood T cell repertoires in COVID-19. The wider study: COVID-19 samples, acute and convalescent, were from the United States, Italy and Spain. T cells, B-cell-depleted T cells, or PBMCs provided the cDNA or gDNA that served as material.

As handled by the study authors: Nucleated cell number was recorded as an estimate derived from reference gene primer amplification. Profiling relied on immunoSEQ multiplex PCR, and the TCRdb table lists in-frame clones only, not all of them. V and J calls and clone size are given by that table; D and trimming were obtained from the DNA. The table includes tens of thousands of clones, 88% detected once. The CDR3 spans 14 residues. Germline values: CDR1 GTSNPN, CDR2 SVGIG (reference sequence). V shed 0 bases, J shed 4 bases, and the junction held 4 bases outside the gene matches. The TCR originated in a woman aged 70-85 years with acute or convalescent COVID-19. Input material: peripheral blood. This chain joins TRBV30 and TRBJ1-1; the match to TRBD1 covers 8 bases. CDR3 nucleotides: TGTGCCTGGAGTGTACGTGGACAGGGCACTGAAGCTTTCTTT. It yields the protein CAWSVRGQGTEAFF.